This is a list of T cell receptor beta chains from one sample in a study of blood T cell repertoires in COVID-19. Here immunoSEQ multiplex PCR was the method, and the copy in TCRdb shows in-frame clones only, minus some. The sample lists fewer than 250,000 clones, about 88% occurring once. Material for sequencing was peripheral blood. Receptors were obtained from a human donor in a cohort sampled during active COVID-19. CDR3s include the opening cysteine and the closing phenylalanine or tryptophan. The D gene is left open where the match is weak. Clone size appears in some rows only: once, few, many, or a class for an expanded clone.

V gene	J gene	clone size	D gene	CDR3 protein	CDR3 DNA
TRBV5-6	TRBJ1-6	NA	TRBD1	CASSLGGQGIAYNSPLHF	TGTGCCAGCAGCTTGGGTGGACAGGGGATCGCGTATAATTCACCCCTCCACTTT
TRBV11-2	TRBJ2-3	NA	TRBD2	CASSSLGLADVDTQYF	TGTGCCAGCAGCTCCTTGGGACTAGCGGACGTAGATACGCAGTATTTT
TRBV2	TRBJ2-2	once	NA	CASSEGRGGVTGELFF	TGTGCCAGCAGTGAAGGGAGAGGGGGTGTCACCGGGGAGCTGTTTTTT
TRBV7-2	TRBJ2-2	NA	NA	CASRPLGGELFF	TGTGCCAGCAGACCCCTAGGCGGGGAGCTGTTTTTT
TRBV19	TRBJ2-7	once	NA	CASSIGQFYEQYF	TGTGCCAGTAGTATAGGACAGTTTTACGAGCAGTACTTC
TRBV9	TRBJ2-2	NA	TRBD1	CASSAGQGAGELFF	TGTGCCAGCAGCGCCGGACAGGGAGCCGGGGAGCTGTTTTTT
TRBV5-1	TRBJ2-7	NA	TRBD2	CASSLGTAGGSYEQYF	TGCGCCAGCAGCTTGGGGACAGCGGGAGGCTCCTACGAGCAGTACTTC
TRBV2	TRBJ2-4	NA	NA	CASSNDRAKNIQYF	TGTGCCAGCAGCAACGACAGGGCCAAAAACATTCAGTACTTC
TRBV3-1/TRBV3-2	TRBJ1-1	NA	NA	CASSPLGGEAFF	TGTGCCAGCAGCCCCCTGGGAGGCGAAGCTTTCTTT
TRBV6-2/TRBV6-3	TRBJ1-2	NA	TRBD1	CASSRDSSFYGYTF	TGTGCCAGCAGTCGGGACAGCTCTTTTTATGGCTACACCTTC
TRBV4-3	TRBJ2-1	NA	TRBD2	CASSQGLGLAEQFF	TGCGCCAGCAGCCAAGGCTTAGGACTAGCGGAGCAGTTCTTC
TRBV6-2/TRBV6-3	TRBJ2-7	NA	NA	CASSYSSLADSYEQYF	TGTGCCAGCAGTTACTCTAGTCTAGCCGACTCCTACGAGCAGTACTTC
TRBV5-1	TRBJ2-1	once	TRBD2	CASSLGLAGGGEQFF	TGCGCCAGCAGCTTGGGACTAGCGGGAGGGGGTGAGCAGTTCTTC
TRBV9	TRBJ2-1	few	NA	CASSVVQRGGMNEQFF	TGTGCCAGCAGCGTAGTACAAAGGGGAGGCATGAATGAGCAGTTCTTC
TRBV24-1	TRBJ2-1	NA	TRBD1	CATSDSGTGYNEQFF	TGTGCCACCAGTGATTCGGGGACAGGATACAATGAGCAGTTCTTC
TRBV7-2	TRBJ1-2	NA	NA	CASSSGVGGYTF	TGTGCCAGCAGCTCAGGGGTTGGTGGCTACACCTTC
TRBV18	TRBJ1-3	NA	NA	CASSPLAGGRAGNTIYF	TGTGCCAGCTCACCACTCGCCGGAGGGCGAGCTGGAAACACCATATATTTT
TRBV12-3/TRBV12-4	TRBJ2-1	NA	NA	CASSRGNEQFF	TGTGCCAGCAGTAGGGGCAATGAGCAGTTCTTC
TRBV5-4	TRBJ2-7	NA	TRBD1	CASSRGQTYEQYF	TGTGCCAGCAGCAGGGGACAGACCTACGAGCAGTACTTC
TRBV19	TRBJ2-2	NA	NA	CASTLWGPNTGELFF	TGTGCCAGTACCTTGTGGGGGCCTAACACCGGGGAGCTGTTTTTT
TRBV4-3	TRBJ2-1	NA	TRBD2	CASSQDLVAGGYNEQFF	TGCGCCAGCAGCCAAGACCTAGTGGCGGGGGGTTACAATGAGCAGTTCTTC
TRBV5-6	TRBJ1-2	NA	TRBD1	CASSLAGGGGYTF	TGTGCCAGCAGCTTGGCAGGGGGTGGTGGCTACACCTTC
TRBV11-3	TRBJ2-3	NA	NA	CASSYTTIDTQYF	TGTGCCAGCAGCTATACTACAATAGATACGCAGTATTTT
TRBV7-9	TRBJ2-1	NA	TRBD2	CASSSSGLWNEQFF	TGTGCCAGCAGCTCTAGCGGTCTCTGGAATGAGCAGTTCTTC
TRBV6-2/TRBV6-3	TRBJ2-1	once	TRBD2	CASSYIAGGYNEQFF	TGTGCCAGCAGTTACATAGCGGGAGGCTACAATGAGCAGTTCTTC
TRBV2	TRBJ1-2	once	TRBD1	CASSEKPGTGGGGYTF	TGTGCCAGCAGCGAAAAACCCGGGACAGGGGGCGGCGGCTACACCTTC
TRBV6-5	TRBJ1-2	once	NA	CASSSVSGGDYGYTF	TGTGCCAGCAGTTCGGTCAGCGGCGGAGACTATGGCTACACCTTC
TRBV11-2	TRBJ2-7	NA	NA	CASSLFTPAGGEQYF	TGTGCCAGCAGCTTATTTACTCCAGCGGGTGGTGAGCAGTACTTC
TRBV7-2	TRBJ1-6	NA	NA	CASSLMERGSSYNSPLHF	TGTGCCAGCAGCTTGATGGAAAGGGGAAGCTCCTATAATTCACCCCTCCACTTT
TRBV24-1	TRBJ2-7	NA	NA	CATSEADGYEQYF	TGTGCCACCAGTGAGGCGGATGGGTACGAGCAGTACTTC
TRBV6-5	TRBJ1-3	NA	NA	CASRGQGITGNTIYF	TGTGCCAGCAGAGGCCAGGGGATCACTGGAAACACCATATATTTT
TRBV5-1	TRBJ2-3	NA	TRBD1	CASSDGDRVTDTQYF	TGCGCCAGCAGCGACGGGGACAGGGTAACAGATACGCAGTATTTT
TRBV7-8	TRBJ2-1	NA	TRBD1	CASSRTGTGGLEQFF	TGTGCCAGCAGCCGCACCGGGACAGGGGGCCTCGAGCAGTTCTTC
TRBV12-2	TRBJ2-7	NA	NA	CASRLGPSGRRPYEQYF	TGTGCAAGTCGCTTAGGTCCTAGCGGGAGGAGGCCATACGAGCAGTACTTC
TRBV7-2	TRBJ2-1	NA	NA	CASSLTGTPYNEQFF	TGTGCCAGCAGCCTGACCGGGACACCCTACAATGAGCAGTTCTTC
TRBV11-2	TRBJ2-7	NA	NA	CASSLVGDSNYEQYF	TGTGCCAGCAGCTTAGTTGGTGACAGCAACTACGAGCAGTACTTC
TRBV28	TRBJ2-7	NA	TRBD1	CASSPQGARNEQYF	TGTGCCAGCAGCCCACAGGGGGCGCGGAACGAGCAGTACTTC
TRBV19	TRBJ2-5	few	TRBD2	CASSIGLAGLTQETQYF	TGTGCCAGTAGTATAGGACTAGCGGGGTTAACCCAGGAGACCCAGTACTTC
TRBV27	TRBJ1-2	NA	TRBD1	CASSLSRTGGIIYGYTF	TGTGCCAGCAGTTTATCGCGGACAGGGGGCATAATCTATGGCTACACCTTC
TRBV2	TRBJ2-3	NA	TRBD1	CASNRQGTDTQYF	TGTGCCAGCAACCGACAGGGGACAGATACGCAGTATTTT
TRBV27	TRBJ1-6	many	TRBD1	CASRWTGEMHNSPLHF	TGTGCCAGCAGGTGGACAGGGGAAATGCATAATTCACCCCTCCACTTT